This T cell receptor beta chain was recorded in a study of blood T cell repertoires in COVID-19. This clone was found once. The CDR3 consists of 12 residues. CDR1 is SEHNR and CDR2 is FQNEAQ in the germline V gene (reference sequence). The junction had 3 bases not matched to a gene; V was cut back by 9 bases and J by 2 bases. Method: immunoSEQ multiplex PCR; TCRdb's copy keeps in-frame clones and lacks some. The sample has some 230,000 clones, about 85% seen once. The sequencing input was peripheral blood. The origin of this receptor is a woman aged 50 to 60 with COVID-19, enrolled during active disease. The chain links TRBV7-9 to TRBJ2-5, with 7 bases fitting TRBD1. The DNA for the CDR3 is TGTGCCAGTGGGACAGAACAAGAGACCCAGTACTTC. Translated: CASGTEQETQYF.